This TCR beta chain was retrieved from a study of PD-1 blockade in classical Hodgkin lymphoma. Study in general: Patients received nivolumab 3 mg/kg intravenously every 2 weeks.

All the patients suffered relapse after autologous stem cell transplantation, and brentuximab vedotin exposure differed. Assay: immunoSEQ multiplex PCR; the TCRdb copy retains only in-frame clones and omits some. The sample includes 45,000 or so clones, roughly 90% seen only once; the top ten take roughly 10%. The sequence came from a human donor with classical Hodgkin lymphoma. The sequences come from peripheral blood mononuclear cells (PBMCs), collected at baseline.

CDR3 nucleotide sequence: TGTGCCAGCAGCTTGGCACAGGGAAGAAACACTGAAGCTTTCTTT. Protein product: CASSLAQGRNTEAFF. V and J are TRBV5-8 and TRBJ1-1, with D possibly matching TRBD1 (6 bases). The CDR3 length is 15 residues. In germline, CDR1 is SGHTS, CDR2 YDEGEE. V lost 0 bases, J lost 2 bases, and 11 bases lay in between.